This T cell receptor (beta chain) originates from a study of blood T cell repertoires in COVID-19. The overall study: Acute and convalescent COVID-19 samples came from the United States, Italy and Spain. T cells, B-cell-depleted T cells, or PBMCs provided the cDNA or gDNA that served as material.

Trimming cost V 4 bases and J 6 bases, with 22 bases left between them. Germline CDR1 reads MGHRA; CDR2 reads YSYEKL. The CDR3 has 17 residues. As handled by the study authors: Scientists estimated how many nucleated cells there were by amplifying reference gene primers. Libraries were prepared by immunoSEQ multiplex PCR; TCRdb keeps only in-frame clonotypes and omits some of them. V and J calls and clone size are as listed in that table; D and trimming were resolved from the DNA. The sample comprises approximately 290,000 clones, about 89% of which are singletons, and 9.5% to 15% rests with the top ten.

The sample consisted of peripheral blood. The rearrangement links TRBV4-1 to TRBJ2-1; D is perhaps TRBD1 (6 bases). The receptor was derived from a woman aged 60-70 years with acute or convalescent COVID-19. CDR3: CASSPHKTGKIANEQFF. In DNA form, the CDR3 reads TGCGCCAGCAGCCCTCATAAAACAGGGAAGATAGCCAATGAGCAGTTCTTC.